Sequencing of this TCR beta chain was carried out in a study of shared clonotypes between healthy human individuals (dated by TCRdb to about 2020). As for the study more broadly: The cohort included three men and a couple of women between 18 and 49 years of age. Per donor, three plates each were used for CD4 naive and CD4 memory, two for CD8 naive, and one for CD8 memory. The study deeply sequenced blood TCR repertoires of five healthy adults to estimate repertoire size and the extent of clonotype sharing between individuals. Libraries were prepared and TCR repertoires were sequenced by different laboratories using diverse techniques, in order to increase sequencing depth and limit assay-specific biases. Per donor, leukapheresis produced somewhere between about 0.8 and 9.5 billion PBMCs.

Donors were healthy HIV-negative adults with no recently reported acute infections or vaccinations. Only Caucasian adults living in Nashville, Tennessee, USA were represented among the donors. Magnetic negative selection was used to enrich CD4+ T cells, after which naive cells were positively selected on CD45RA and the negative fraction became the memory subset. Blood was obtained by leukapheresis, after which PBMCs were separated by Ficoll-Histopaque density gradient centrifugation and cryopreserved in liquid nitrogen vapor phase. Analytical flow cytometry was used to check the purity and quantity of every magnetically sorted T cell population. Genomic DNA was isolated from every sorted fraction and measured by UV absorbance on a Nanodrop 2000c. The germline V and J ends show losses of 4 bases and 4 bases respectively, and no gene match explains 9 bases of the junction. CDR1 and CDR2 are read off the germline V gene (reference sequence) as SEHNR and FQNEAQ. The CDR3 covers 16 residues, taking in both the cysteine and the phenylalanine. The entry retains the CDR3 DNA only, 48 bases that are in frame from base 1.

Results and caveats for the whole study, not just this receptor: Compared with non-shared clonotypes, the clonotypes found in all four sorted-subset donors had higher generation probabilities. When a handful of donors were compared, the shared fraction of clonotypes was about 5% for naive CD4, 3.5% to 4% for naive CD8, roughly 2.3% for memory CD4, and 0.4% for memory CD8. Incomplete sequencing was indicated by rarefaction of sorted-subset datasets, despite the large sequencing depth. Sampling was restricted to blood, and TCR repertoires in tissue are likely to differ from TCR repertoires in blood. Pairwise subsampling led to the expectation that sequencing depth would affect the degree of clonotype sharing among donors. The small number of donors limited the genetic and exposure-history diversity represented. Estimated clonotype richness was generally larger for naive than for memory subsets.

Details on this clone: This clone's antigen is unknown. Base qualities are missing; no much larger clone stands one base away.

Using the deep immunoSEQ assay, multiplex PCR amplified TCR CDR3 regions from genomic DNA. For each cell subset, the extracted genomic DNA was distributed evenly across all wells of several immunoSEQ 96-well plates, and each plate served as one replicate. For sorted subsets, approximately 210 ng genomic DNA, equal to 25,000 to 35,000 T cell genomes, was loaded into each replicate PCR. The purified libraries were quantified using a Qubit 3.0 fluorometer, sized with a Bioanalyzer 2100, and then quantified again using the KAPA Library Quantification kit. A separate single-read 150-cycle Illumina NextSeq 550 flow cell was used to sequence each immunoSEQ 96-well plate. Regarding the original processing steps: Because only junctional sequences without quality scores were contained in the immunoSEQ output, filtering matching that applied to full-length reads could not be performed. Sequences were annotated with PyIR, a Python wrapper for IgBLAST v1.9, and V/J genes and CDR3 were assigned using IMGT germline references. Any read was removed if the V/J assignment was weak (E-value above 1e-6), the CDR3 was missing, or the read contained stop codons, out-of-frame junctions, or ambiguous translated residues. A V3J clonotype was defined by an identical inferred V gene, J gene, and CDR3 amino acid sequence. Percentage overlap between repertoires was computed as shared unique clonotypes divided by the size of the smaller repertoire. Repertoire richness was assessed with RTK rarefaction, the Chao1 estimator, and Recon v2.1 estimates of unobserved clonotypes. For all TCRbeta clonotypes obtained by the gDNA method from a few donors, generation probabilities were computed with OLGA. TCRdb holds this immuneACCESS table with in-frame rearrangements only. Some clones are missing; in checked studies, unresolved V genes explain under half, and the rest has no known cause. V, J and clone size are taken as reported in that table, and D and trimming were inferred from the DNA itself. This sample gives more than 900,000 clones in total; about four fifths of them show up just once. The ten largest make up 0.55% to 0.7% of the sample.

Recombination linked TRBV7-9 to TRBJ1-5; TRBD1 fits 8 bases in the junction. What was sequenced was memory CD4+ T cells from PBMCs. The intended sense of this specimen's cell subset or site label: CD45RA-negative fraction. This TCR derives from a man between 18 and 29 years old in good health. Some clones in this sample may be carry-over from other donors' samples. The bases are TGTGCCAGCAGCTATACCGGGACAGGCGTGAATCAGCCCCAGCATTTT. The translation is CASSYTGTGVNQPQHF.